A single sample gave rise to the 21 T cell receptor beta chains below, sequenced in a study of blood T cells in healthy people across ages. Using a J-beta primer mix together with a sample-barcoded 5' primer, a second PCR was run for roughly 6 to 12 cycles. TCRdb analysed the 5' RACE reads with MiXCR anew, one entry per CDR3 protein. Counted here are about 1.1 million distinct CDR3 sequences, 30% to 40% occurring once; the ten biggest clones make up around 13%. The sequenced sample consisted of blood. Receptors were obtained from a man younger than 35 in good health.

The V and J genes are TRBV13 and TRBJ2-5; the D gene is possibly TRBD1 (6 bases). The CDR3 consists of 15 residues. Trimming shortened V by 2 bases and J by 1 base, and 11 bases separated the two germline ends. From germline, CDR1 is PRHDT and CDR2 FYEKMQ (reference sequence). CDR3: CASSLYARGQETQYF. In nucleotides, the CDR3 is TGTGCCAGCAGCTTATACGCCAGGGGCCAAGAGACCCAGTACTTC.

The chain combines TRBV20-1 with TRBJ2-1; 9 bases are shared with TRBD1. The germline gives CDR1 DFQATT, CDR2 SNEGSKA (reference sequence). The ends lost 5 bases at V and 6 bases at J; junction bases unmatched: 11. The CDR3 consists of 15 residues. In nucleotides, the CDR3 is TGCAGTGCTCTACAGACGGGACAGGGACTCAATGAGCAGTTCTTC. It translates to CSALQTGQGLNEQFF.

The chain uses TRBV5-5 and TRBJ1-2; TRBD1 matches 7 bases. CDR3 length equals 15 residues. Looked up from germline, CDR1 is SGHKS and CDR2 is YYEKEE (reference sequence). V trimming: 4 bases; J trimming: 0 bases; junction bases outside the gene matches: 6. The CDR3 loop is CASSPSGQANYGYTF. The CDR3 DNA follows: TGTGCCAGCAGCCCATCCGGACAGGCTAACTATGGCTACACCTTC.

The V and J genes are TRBV5-1 and TRBJ1-1; 9 bases align to TRBD1. Germline V lookup: CDR1 SGHRS, CDR2 YFSETQ. V lost 7 bases to trimming and J lost 7 bases; unmatched junction nucleotides: 11. CDR3 length equals 14 residues. This CDR3 reads CASRSGGTGNEAFF. In nucleotides, the CDR3 is TGCGCCAGCCGCTCAGGGGGGACAGGGAATGAAGCTTTCTTT. Variable domain in full (rest from reference TRBV5-1 and TRBJ1-1): KAGVTQTPRYLIKTRGQQVTLSCSPISGHRSVSWYQQTPGQGLQFLFEYFSETQRNKGNFPGRFSGRQFSNSRSEMNVSTLELGDSALYLCASRSGGTGNEAFFGQGTRLTVV.

CDR3 sequence reads: CASRYSGLSCNEQYF. Written as DNA, the CDR3 is TGTGCCAGCAGATATAGCGGGCTCTCCTGCAATGAGCAGTACTTC. This chain joins TRBV12-3 or TRBV12-4 and TRBJ2-7; 7 bases map to TRBD2. V shed 6 bases and J 7 bases; nucleotides not matched to a gene: 15. The CDR3 spans 15 residues.

The chain joins TRBV12-3 or TRBV12-4 to TRBJ2-3, with D uncertain. This CDR3 has 13 residues. Trimming stripped 3 bases from V and 3 bases from J, with 7 bases between. CDR3 region: CASSFIGTDTQYF. The CDR3 DNA reads as TGTGCCAGCAGTTTCATCGGGACAGATACGCAGTATTTT.

The chain combines TRBV12-5 with TRBJ2-4, with TRBD2 matching 11 bases. The J call may be incorrect, as the DNA end agrees better with TRBJ2-5. CDR1 and CDR2 from the germline V gene are LGHNT and FRNRAP. The length of the CDR3 is 17 residues. In DNA, the CDR3 is TGTGCTAGTGGTTTGGCTACTAGCGGGGGAACCCAAGAGACCCAGTACTTC. Its protein product is CASGLATSGGTQETQYF.

The chain links TRBV27 to TRBJ2-4, with D unresolved. Matching the DNA end better, TRBJ2-5 makes the J call doubtful. The CDR3 has 12 residues. Germline CDR1 and CDR2: MNHEY and SMNVEV (reference sequence). The CDR3 region is CASSNLGETQYF. CDR3 DNA: TGTGCCAGCAGTAACCTGGGGGAGACCCAGTACTTC.

Ten or more counts support this clonotype. The CDR3 loop reads CASSVAPGIGETQYF. The CDR3 DNA is TGTGCCAGCAGCGTAGCTCCAGGGATAGGAGAGACCCAGTACTTC. The chain uses TRBV9 and TRBJ2-5, with D possibly being TRBD1 (5 bases). Germline lookup yields CDR1 SGDLS and CDR2 YYNGEE. The V and J ends lost 0 bases and 4 bases respectively, with 13 bases between them. The CDR3 loop spans 15 amino acids.

This chain joins TRBV29-1 and TRBJ2-7, with TRBD2 as a possible D gene (5 bases). CDR3 size: 11 residues. Germline V CDR1 and CDR2: SQVTM, ANQGSEA. V gave up 1 base and J gave up 5 bases, with 6 bases separating them. The CDR3 protein is CSVEAGNEQYF. In DNA, the CDR3 is TGCAGCGTTGAAGCGGGGAACGAGCAGTACTTC.

The chain carries TRBV2 and TRBJ1-5; a weak D match, TRBD1 (5 bases). Germline assignment: CDR1 SNHLY and CDR2 FYNNEI. Trimming took 6 bases from V and 4 from J, leaving 16 bases between them. The CDR3 covers 15 residues. The CDR3 is CASSHPGRNNQPQHF. CDR3 sequence (DNA): TGTGCCAGCAGCCACCCGGGACGGAATAATCAGCCCCAGCATTTT.

The V gene is TRBV12-3 or TRBV12-4, the J gene TRBJ2-1; no firm D call. The J call may be incorrect, as the DNA end agrees better with TRBJ2-7. The CDR3 extends over 16 amino acids. CDR3 in amino acids: CASSLAQSRSTIEQYF. CDR3 bases: TGTGCCAGCAGTTTAGCGCAGTCTAGAAGTACAATTGAGCAGTACTTC.

This clonotype was seen a handful of times. J is TRBJ2-7 and V is TRBV7-2; D not certain. Between the trimmed V and J ends, which lost 5 bases and 11 bases, there was a span of 16 bases. CDR3 length: 12 residues. The germline V gene encodes CDR1 SGHTA and CDR2 FQGNSA. The CDR3 DNA follows: TGTGCCAGCAGCGACTTCAATAGGGAAGAGTACTTC. Translation gives CASSDFNREEYF.

The chain joins TRBV20-1 to TRBJ1-2, with a possible D match to TRBD1 (5 bases). Germline-derived CDR1 and CDR2 are DFQATT and SNEGSKA (reference sequence). The germline V and J ends were trimmed by 0 bases and 4 bases, with 12 bases remaining between them. This CDR3 has 14 residues. The chain's CDR3 is CSARDLVGVYGYTF. The CDR3 DNA reads TGCAGTGCTAGAGACTTGGTAGGGGTCTATGGCTACACCTTC.

This clonotype was observed a few times. At one of its ends the junction is not consistent with the germline gene, which may arise from a read error. The V gene is TRBV7-3, the J gene TRBJ2-1; TRBD2 aligns across 7 bases. Germline CDR1 SGHTA, CDR2 FQGTGA. This CDR3 has 17 amino acids. CDR3 loop: CASSLWGGGLSYNEQFF. DNA for the CDR3: TGTGCCAGCAGCTTATGGGGCGGGGGACTCTCCTACAATGAGCAGTTCTTT.

The chain recombines TRBV9 with TRBJ2-1; 9 bases align to TRBD1. In germline, CDR1 is SGDLS, CDR2 YYNGEE. The CDR3 is made up of 16 amino acids. Trimming at V came to 4 bases and at J to 5 bases, leaving 10 bases not matched to a gene. The CDR3 nucleotides read TGTGCCAGCAGCACCGCGACAGGGGGTAAGGACAATGAGCAGTTCTTC. Amino acids: CASSTATGGKDNEQFF.

The genes are TRBV28 and TRBJ2-1, with a possible D match to TRBD2 (7 bases). V was clipped by 3 bases and J by 7 bases, with 13 bases between them. Germline V CDR1 and CDR2: MDHEN, SYDVKM. The CDR3 sequence is 14 residues long. The CDR3 sequence is CASSFQGGGNEQFF. The CDR3 nucleotides read TGTGCCAGCAGTTTCCAAGGGGGGGGGAATGAGCAGTTCTTC.

The chain recombines TRBV7-9 with TRBJ1-4; perhaps TRBD1 as D (6 bases). The CDR3 has 14 amino acids. V was clipped by 7 bases and J by 3 bases, with 12 bases between them. Per the germline V gene, CDR1 is SEHNR and CDR2 is FQNEAQ (reference sequence). CDR3 protein: CASNKGGSNEKLFF. The DNA for the CDR3 is TGTGCCAGCAACAAAGGGGGTTCTAATGAAAAACTGTTTTTT.

The chain recombines TRBV10-3 with TRBJ2-2; 7 bases match TRBD1. The CDR3 is 16 amino acids. Germline assignment: CDR1 ENHRY and CDR2 SYGVKD. Trimming cost V 4 bases and J 3 bases; bases outside gene matches: 8. This CDR3 is CAISVSGGVDTGELFF. DNA for the CDR3: TGTGCCATCAGTGTCTCAGGGGGAGTCGACACCGGGGAGCTGTTTTTT.

This chain connects TRBV6-4 to TRBJ1-1, with D perhaps TRBD1 (6 bases). Germline values: CDR1 MRHNA, CDR2 SNTAGT. The V gene lost 5 bases and the J gene lost 1 base, with 14 bases spanning the gap. This CDR3 comprises 15 residues. CDR3 residues: CASSPDSGENTEAFF. For the CDR3, the DNA is TGTGCCAGCAGTCCGGACTCAGGGGAGAACACTGAAGCTTTCTTT.

Notes on this clonotype: A much more abundant neighbour one base away suggests this may be a read error. The chain uses TRBV10-3 and TRBJ2-5; a weak D match, TRBD1 (6 bases). The DNA end is a closer match to TRBJ2-7, so the J assignment may be wrong. Germline-derived CDR1 and CDR2 are ENHRY and SYGVKD. This CDR3 has 15 residues. In DNA form, the CDR3 reads TGTGCCACCAGGGAAGACTTACAGGGAAAGTACGAGCAGTACTTC. It codes for CATREDLQGKYEQYF.